This entry is about one T cell receptor beta chain. Its antigen is undetermined. The data stem from a study of shared clonotypes between healthy human individuals. Findings and limits, study-wide: The expectation was that sequencing depth would affect clonotype sharing among donors. Larger estimated richness was generally recorded for naive subsets relative to memory subsets. Clonotypes not shared had lower generation probabilities than those common to all four donors.

The assay used deep level. Here immunoSEQ multiplex PCR was the method, and the copy in TCRdb shows in-frame clones only, minus some. The profile shows more than 1 million clones, 75% to 85% of them singletons. The CDR3 spans 13 residues. V was pared by 5 bases and J by 4 bases, with 11 bases between. Germline assignment: CDR1 MNHEY and CDR2 SMNVEV (reference sequence). This clonotype was obtained from a man between 18 and 29 years old in good health. Some clones in this sample may be carry-over from other donors' samples. The chain employs TRBV27 and TRBJ2-5; D is unclear. Material for sequencing was memory CD4+ T cells from PBMCs. The subset was: CD45RA-negative fraction. CDR3 in DNA: TGTGCCAGCAGTCCCCCATACGGAGAGACCCAGTACTTC. Protein sequence: CASSPPYGETQYF.